One sample yielded the 29 T cell receptor beta chains listed below, sequenced in a study of chemoradiotherapy in HPV16-positive cancers. The table came from immunoSEQ multiplex PCR; TCRdb's copy has only in-frame clones and leaves some out. Of 7,500 or so clones in the sample, over 70% were seen once. Sequencing used tumor tissue, obtained from a patient who underwent chemoradiotherapy. The receptors were gathered from a human donor with HPV-associated anogenital cancer.

This clone was observed a few times. V and J are TRBV7-9 and TRBJ1-1; D possibly corresponds to TRBD1 (5 bases). The V gene's germline CDR1 is SEHNR and CDR2 FQNEAQ (reference sequence). CDR3 size: 14 residues. Trimming left V 4 bases short and J 5 bases short, with 14 bases between. The CDR3 nucleotides are TGTGCCAGCAGCTCTTATCAAGGGGAGACTGAAGCTTTCTTT. Translation: CASSSYQGETEAFF.

This clone came up once. The chain employs TRBV29-1 and TRBJ2-1; 8 nucleotides agree with TRBD1. CDR1 SQVTM and CDR2 ANQGSEA come from the germline V gene. The CDR3 runs to 14 residues. V lost 4 bases and J lost 4; bases outside the gene matches: 6. CDR3 coding DNA: TGCAGCGTTGTCGACAGGGGTTTTTACAATGAGCAGTTCTTC. Translation gives CSVVDRGFYNEQFF.

This chain's CDR3 is CASSLVRTGFEAFF. CDR3 DNA sequence: TGTGCCAGCAGCTTAGTTCGTACGGGATTTGAAGCTTTCTTT. The V call is TRBV11-2, the J call TRBJ1-1; D remains unclear. The V gene's germline CDR1 is SGHAT and CDR2 FQNNGV. Trimming left V 1 base short and J 7 bases short, with 13 bases between. CDR3 size: 14 residues.

This clone appeared a few times. Other DNA sequences in this sample translate to the same CDR3. The V gene is TRBV5-1, the J gene TRBJ1-1; D is perhaps TRBD1 (5 bases). V dropped 0 bases and J dropped 0 bases, with 12 bases sitting between them. Per germline, CDR1 SGHRS and CDR2 YFSETQ. This CDR3 has 16 amino acids. The CDR3 DNA is TGCGCCAGCAGCTTGGGTCAGGGCGGCATGAACACTGAAGCTTTCTTT. Its translation: CASSLGQGGMNTEAFF.

The rearrangement joins TRBV5-1 to TRBJ2-7; no definite D call. CDR3 size: 14 residues. Per the germline V gene, CDR1 is SGHRS and CDR2 is YFSETQ. Deletions cut 0 bases from V and 0 bases from J, with 7 bases between. CDR3 amino acids: CASSLGTDSYEQYF. CDR3 DNA: TGCGCCAGCAGCTTGGGCACCGACTCCTACGAGCAGTACTTC.

This chain connects TRBV14 to TRBJ2-7; 8 bases match TRBD2. Germline CDR1 SGHDN, CDR2 FVKESK. The V and J ends lost 1 base and 3 bases, in that order; junction bases with no gene match: 5. CDR3 length: 15 residues. CDR3 in DNA: TGTGCCAGCAGCCAAGGAGCGGGAGAAGTCTACGAGCAGTACTTC. Residues: CASSQGAGEVYEQYF.

J is TRBJ2-3 and V is TRBV18; TRBD2 matches at 12 bases. V was pared by 6 bases and J by 0 bases, with 4 bases of the junction left unmatched. The CDR3 has 16 amino acids. In germline, CDR1 is KGHSH, CDR2 LQKENI. The CDR3 sequence: CASSRTSGTSTDTQYF. In DNA form, the CDR3 reads TGTGCCAGCTCGCGGACTAGCGGGACTAGCACAGATACGCAGTATTTT.

There are a few counts of this clone. This chain links TRBV9 with TRBJ2-2, with D perhaps matching TRBD1 (6 bases). Germline loops: CDR1 SGDLS, CDR2 YYNGEE. The CDR3 length is 16 residues. Between the trimmed V and J ends, which lost 0 bases and 3 bases, there was a span of 12 bases. CDR3 protein: CASSVAPTGDTGELFF. The CDR3 DNA reads TGTGCCAGCAGCGTAGCACCGACAGGTGACACCGGGGAGCTGTTTTTT.

This chain connects TRBV25-1 to TRBJ1-2, with TRBD1 as a possible D gene (6 bases). The CDR3 consists of 17 residues. Per the germline V gene, CDR1 is MGHDK and CDR2 is SYGVNS. With 4 bases removed from V and 7 bases from J, the gap between germline ends came to 25 bases. CDR3 in DNA: TGTGCCAGCAGTGTTGGGGGGGCGGTTTTAGGCGTAGCTGGCTACACCTTC. It yields the protein CASSVGGAVLGVAGYTF.

The rearrangement links TRBV23-1 to TRBJ1-2; perhaps TRBD1 as D (5 bases). TRBV23-1 carries the ORF label, with uncertain function. V dropped 0 bases and J dropped 4 bases, with 9 bases sitting between them. The CDR3 is 14 amino acids. Here the CDR3 reads CASSQSGEIYGYTF. CDR3 bases: TGCGCCAGCAGTCAATCGGGGGAGATCTATGGCTACACCTTC.

The chain has TRBV19 and TRBJ1-5, with 9 bases identical to TRBD1. V lost 3 bases to trimming and J lost 2 bases; unmatched junction nucleotides: 23. The CDR3 is 22 residues long. Germline CDR1 LNHDA, CDR2 SQIVND (reference sequence). CDR3 region: CASSIRPLRTGAKGFGNQPQHF. DNA of the CDR3: TGTGCCAGTAGTATTAGGCCCCTACGGACAGGGGCTAAGGGATTTGGCAATCAGCCCCAGCATTTT. The variable domain in full, with the rest retrieved from reference TRBV19 and TRBJ1-5, is DGGITQSPKYLFRKEGQNVTLSCEQNLNHDAMYWYRQDPGQGLRLIYYSQIVNDFQKGDIAEGYSVSREKKESFPLTVTSAQKNPTAFYLCASSIRPLRTGAKGFGNQPQHFGDGTRLSIL.

The rearrangement links TRBV7-2 to TRBJ2-3; D unresolved. V was shortened by 6 bases and J by 2 bases, with 6 bases between the two germline ends. CDR3 length equals 12 residues. Germline loops: CDR1 SGHTA, CDR2 FQGNSA. The CDR3 here is CASSTYTDTQYF. The CDR3, as DNA: TGTGCCAGCAGTACCTACACAGATACGCAGTATTTT.

The V gene is TRBV5-6, the J gene TRBJ1-3, with no clear D. The CDR3 is 14 amino acids. V lost 5 bases and J 4 bases, leaving 13 bases between the germline ends. CDR1 and CDR2 (germline): SGHDT, YYEEEE. The CDR3 region has the DNA TGTGCCAGCAGTTTCATGGAGGTGGGAAACACCATATATTTT. It encodes CASSFMEVGNTIYF.

The chain couples TRBV2 to TRBJ1-5, with 10 positions matching TRBD1. CDR3 length: 15 amino acids. Germline loops: CDR1 SNHLY, CDR2 FYNNEI. J gave up 7 bases and V 5 bases, and 8 bases lay outside the gene matches. CDR3 amino acids: CASSRDRGLGQPQHF. In DNA form, the CDR3 reads TGTGCCAGCAGTCGAGACAGGGGGCTGGGGCAGCCCCAGCATTTT.

The chain uses TRBV5-1 and TRBJ2-5; 10 bases fit TRBD1. This CDR3 is built from 15 residues. V was pared by 7 bases and J by 0 bases, with 6 bases of the junction left unmatched. The germline V gene has CDR1 SGHRS and CDR2 YFSETQ. The CDR3 protein is CASGRTGGNQETQYF. CDR3 in DNA: TGCGCCAGCGGCCGGACAGGGGGAAACCAAGAGACCCAGTACTTC.

This chain joins TRBV20-1 and TRBJ2-3, with D unclear. This CDR3 is 11 amino acids long. Trimming cost V 4 bases and J 4 bases, with 6 bases left between them. Germline CDR1 and CDR2: DFQATT and SNEGSKA (reference sequence). CDR3 DNA sequence: TGCAGTGCTACTAGGTCAGATACGCAGTATTTT. It specifies CSATRSDTQYF.

V is TRBV11-2 and J is TRBJ1-1; D not certain. The CDR3 has 14 amino acids. Germline lookup yields CDR1 SGHAT and CDR2 FQNNGV. The ends were cut back, 5 bases at V and 4 bases at J, with 14 bases in the middle. Here the CDR3 reads CASSPSGRGTEAFF. The CDR3 nucleotides are TGTGCCAGCAGCCCCTCGGGGAGAGGCACTGAAGCTTTCTTT.

V is TRBV19 and J is TRBJ1-4; D ambiguous. The CDR3 is 15 residues long. Germline CDR1 and CDR2: LNHDA and SQIVND (reference sequence). V lost 4 bases, J lost 5 bases, and 14 bases lay in between. CDR3 sequence: CASSTRSVGNEKLFF. Written as DNA, the CDR3 is TGTGCCAGTAGTACACGCTCCGTAGGGAATGAAAAACTGTTTTTT.

This clone has only a few counts. The CDR3 here is CASSGKTSGDIYEQYF. The CDR3 bases are TGCGCCAGCAGTGGAAAGACTAGCGGGGATATCTACGAGCAGTACTTC. The J gene is TRBJ2-7, the V gene TRBV10-1; 11 nucleotides align to TRBD2. The CDR3 totals 16 residues. Trimming removed 4 bases from V and 3 bases from J; junction bases left unmatched: 8. Per germline, CDR1 WNHNN and CDR2 SYGVQD (reference sequence).

This rearrangement joins TRBV19 to TRBJ2-2, with 7 nucleotides matching TRBD2. This CDR3 has 14 residues. Germline loops: CDR1 LNHDA, CDR2 SQIVND (reference sequence). With 4 bases clipped from V and 3 bases from J, the junction kept 2 bases outside the gene matches. The CDR3 protein is CASSRDYDTGELFF. The CDR3 region has the DNA TGTGCCAGTAGTAGGGACTACGACACCGGGGAGCTGTTTTTT. The full variable domain, rest sourced from reference TRBV19 and TRBJ2-2, is DGGITQSPKYLFRKEGQNVTLSCEQNLNHDAMYWYRQDPGQGLRLIYYSQIVNDFQKGDIAEGYSVSREKKESFPLTVTSAQKNPTAFYLCASSRDYDTGELFFGEGSRLTVL.

The count of this clone is one. V usage is TRBV19 and J usage is TRBJ2-1; D call uncertain. There are 14 residues in the CDR3. Trimming took off 0 bases at V and 5 bases at J, with 8 bases between the two ends. Looked up from germline, CDR1 is LNHDA and CDR2 is SQIVND (reference sequence). CDR3 coding DNA: TGTGCCAGTAGTATAGAGAGGAGAAACAATGAGCAGTTCTTC. Residues: CASSIERRNNEQFF.

This chain joins TRBV19 and TRBJ2-3; 14 nucleotides align to TRBD2. CDR3 length: 18 residues. V lost 4 bases, J lost 3 bases, and 9 bases stayed unmatched. Germline V gene sequence: CDR1 LNHDA, CDR2 SQIVND (reference sequence). The chain's CDR3 is CASSTRLAGGPRTDTQYF. The CDR3 DNA reads TGTGCCAGTAGTACTCGACTAGCGGGAGGGCCGAGGACAGATACGCAGTATTTT.

The chain is built from TRBV30 and TRBJ1-4; possibly TRBD1 for D (5 bases). The V gene's germline CDR1 is GTSNPN and CDR2 SVGIG (reference sequence). V lost 1 base and J 8 bases, leaving 14 bases between the germline ends. CDR3 length: 14 residues. The CDR3 DNA follows: TGTGCCTGGAGTGCTACTGTGGGGCTAGAAAAACTGTTTTTT. As protein: CAWSATVGLEKLFF.

V is TRBV5-4 and J is TRBJ2-1; D may be TRBD1 (6 bases). Germline V CDR1 and CDR2: SGHNT, YYREEE (reference sequence). This CDR3 contains 15 residues. The V and J ends lost 4 bases and 0 bases respectively, with 11 bases between them. CDR3 region: CASSPQGVSYNEQFF. The CDR3 bases are TGTGCCAGCAGCCCACAGGGCGTCTCCTACAATGAGCAGTTCTTC.

The genes are TRBV4-1 and TRBJ2-7; 9 bases match TRBD1. The V segment lost 4 bases and the J segment 6 bases; nucleotides outside the gene matches: 10. This CDR3 spans 15 amino acids. Germline V gene lookup returns CDR1 MGHRA and CDR2 YSYEKL. The DNA of the CDR3 is TGCGCCAGCAGCCCCCAACTGGGACAGGGACTCGAGCAGTACTTC. Protein: CASSPQLGQGLEQYF.

The table lists this clone with a count of one. The rearrangement links TRBV7-9 to TRBJ2-1, with TRBD1 matching 9 bases. CDR1 is SEHNR and CDR2 is FQNEAQ in the germline V gene (reference sequence). The CDR3 has 15 amino acids. Trimming cost V 5 bases and J 7 bases; bases outside gene matches: 9. The CDR3 sequence is CASSGGTGNLNEQFF. CDR3 DNA: TGTGCCAGCAGCGGCGGGACAGGGAATCTGAATGAGCAGTTCTTC.

The V gene is TRBV4-1, the J gene TRBJ1-1; D uncertain. V was cut by 4 bases and J by 1 base, with 10 bases left in between. Germline V gives CDR1 MGHRA, CDR2 YSYEKL. This CDR3 is built from 14 residues. As DNA, the CDR3 is TGCGCCAGCAGCCCGGGAGGAACGAACACTGAAGCTTTCTTT. Residues: CASSPGGTNTEAFF.

V usage is TRBV5-1 and J usage is TRBJ1-5; 7 bases align to TRBD1. This CDR3 comprises 14 residues. Germline CDR1 SGHRS, CDR2 YFSETQ. V shed 4 bases, J shed 2 bases, and the junction held 3 bases outside the gene matches. DNA of the CDR3: TGCGCCAGCAGCCCAGGACAGGGCAATCAGCCCCAGCATTTT. It translates to CASSPGQGNQPQHF.

This rearrangement joins TRBV5-1 to TRBJ1-5; possibly TRBD1 for D (5 bases). This CDR3 is built from 14 residues. CDR1 and CDR2 (germline): SGHRS, YFSETQ. V was pared by 5 bases and J by 0 bases, with 9 bases between. Here the CDR3 reads CASRGDYSNQPQHF. CDR3 in DNA: TGCGCCAGCAGGGGGGACTATAGCAATCAGCCCCAGCATTTT.